This T cell receptor (beta chain) was recovered during a study of identical twins. V lost 5 bases and J lost 2, with 9 bases in between. CDR3 length: 14 amino acids. Germline CDR1 reads MGHDK; CDR2 reads SYGVNS. Using its own MiXCR run on the 5' RACE reads, TCRdb lists one record per CDR3 protein. This table holds approximately 600,000 distinct CDR3 sequences, just over 7% found once. This clonotype showed up just a few times. The data also belong to a second study, concerning yellow fever vaccine responses in identical twins. That study adds: On the reported evidence, twins' vaccine T cell responses seemed partly convergent and partly personalized.

The source is a woman aged 18-35 years in good health. Sequenced sample: PBMCs. The rearrangement links TRBV25-1 to TRBJ2-2; D unclear. In DNA, the CDR3 is TGTGCCAGCAGTTCCCTCCCCAACACCGGGGAGCTGTTTTTT. This gives the protein CASSSLPNTGELFF.